Reported below is one TCR beta chain. Antigen: not known. Time point noted: week 3, after first cycle of checkpoint inhibitor. Sampling occurred pretreatment (T0) and at week 3 (W3), after cycle one of checkpoint blockade. At 12 weeks after first infusion, RECIST 1.1 defined response for most patients. This specimen comes from a study of blood T cell dynamics during melanoma immunotherapy. The CDR3 extends over 13 amino acids. Germline CDR1 reads SGHNT; CDR2 reads YYREEE (reference sequence). V lost 2 bases and J lost 1, with 6 bases in between. Study outcomes and limitations: Clones driving repertoire changes may be melanoma-specific or general immune activation.

Assay used: immunoSEQ multiplex PCR; TCRdb lists only in-frame clones, some missing. The data hold roughly 8,700 clones, with approximately 83% observed a single time. The rearrangement joins TRBV5-4 to TRBJ2-5; no reliable D call. The starting material was blood, obtained from a patient treated with checkpoint blockade. The clonotype was recovered from a human donor with melanoma. The chain's CDR3 is CASSFDTQETQYF. For the CDR3, the DNA is TGTGCCAGCAGCTTTGACACCCAAGAGACCCAGTACTTC.